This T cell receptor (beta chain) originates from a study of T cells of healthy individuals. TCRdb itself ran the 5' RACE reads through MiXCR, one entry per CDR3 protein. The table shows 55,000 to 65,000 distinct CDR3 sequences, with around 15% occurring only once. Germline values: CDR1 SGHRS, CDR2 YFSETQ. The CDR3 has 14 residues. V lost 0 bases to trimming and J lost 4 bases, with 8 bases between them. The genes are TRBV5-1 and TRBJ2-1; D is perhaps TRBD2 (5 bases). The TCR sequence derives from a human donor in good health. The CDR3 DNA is TGCGCCAGCAGCTTGGACGGAGGATACAATGAGCAGTTCTTC. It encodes CASSLDGGYNEQFF.